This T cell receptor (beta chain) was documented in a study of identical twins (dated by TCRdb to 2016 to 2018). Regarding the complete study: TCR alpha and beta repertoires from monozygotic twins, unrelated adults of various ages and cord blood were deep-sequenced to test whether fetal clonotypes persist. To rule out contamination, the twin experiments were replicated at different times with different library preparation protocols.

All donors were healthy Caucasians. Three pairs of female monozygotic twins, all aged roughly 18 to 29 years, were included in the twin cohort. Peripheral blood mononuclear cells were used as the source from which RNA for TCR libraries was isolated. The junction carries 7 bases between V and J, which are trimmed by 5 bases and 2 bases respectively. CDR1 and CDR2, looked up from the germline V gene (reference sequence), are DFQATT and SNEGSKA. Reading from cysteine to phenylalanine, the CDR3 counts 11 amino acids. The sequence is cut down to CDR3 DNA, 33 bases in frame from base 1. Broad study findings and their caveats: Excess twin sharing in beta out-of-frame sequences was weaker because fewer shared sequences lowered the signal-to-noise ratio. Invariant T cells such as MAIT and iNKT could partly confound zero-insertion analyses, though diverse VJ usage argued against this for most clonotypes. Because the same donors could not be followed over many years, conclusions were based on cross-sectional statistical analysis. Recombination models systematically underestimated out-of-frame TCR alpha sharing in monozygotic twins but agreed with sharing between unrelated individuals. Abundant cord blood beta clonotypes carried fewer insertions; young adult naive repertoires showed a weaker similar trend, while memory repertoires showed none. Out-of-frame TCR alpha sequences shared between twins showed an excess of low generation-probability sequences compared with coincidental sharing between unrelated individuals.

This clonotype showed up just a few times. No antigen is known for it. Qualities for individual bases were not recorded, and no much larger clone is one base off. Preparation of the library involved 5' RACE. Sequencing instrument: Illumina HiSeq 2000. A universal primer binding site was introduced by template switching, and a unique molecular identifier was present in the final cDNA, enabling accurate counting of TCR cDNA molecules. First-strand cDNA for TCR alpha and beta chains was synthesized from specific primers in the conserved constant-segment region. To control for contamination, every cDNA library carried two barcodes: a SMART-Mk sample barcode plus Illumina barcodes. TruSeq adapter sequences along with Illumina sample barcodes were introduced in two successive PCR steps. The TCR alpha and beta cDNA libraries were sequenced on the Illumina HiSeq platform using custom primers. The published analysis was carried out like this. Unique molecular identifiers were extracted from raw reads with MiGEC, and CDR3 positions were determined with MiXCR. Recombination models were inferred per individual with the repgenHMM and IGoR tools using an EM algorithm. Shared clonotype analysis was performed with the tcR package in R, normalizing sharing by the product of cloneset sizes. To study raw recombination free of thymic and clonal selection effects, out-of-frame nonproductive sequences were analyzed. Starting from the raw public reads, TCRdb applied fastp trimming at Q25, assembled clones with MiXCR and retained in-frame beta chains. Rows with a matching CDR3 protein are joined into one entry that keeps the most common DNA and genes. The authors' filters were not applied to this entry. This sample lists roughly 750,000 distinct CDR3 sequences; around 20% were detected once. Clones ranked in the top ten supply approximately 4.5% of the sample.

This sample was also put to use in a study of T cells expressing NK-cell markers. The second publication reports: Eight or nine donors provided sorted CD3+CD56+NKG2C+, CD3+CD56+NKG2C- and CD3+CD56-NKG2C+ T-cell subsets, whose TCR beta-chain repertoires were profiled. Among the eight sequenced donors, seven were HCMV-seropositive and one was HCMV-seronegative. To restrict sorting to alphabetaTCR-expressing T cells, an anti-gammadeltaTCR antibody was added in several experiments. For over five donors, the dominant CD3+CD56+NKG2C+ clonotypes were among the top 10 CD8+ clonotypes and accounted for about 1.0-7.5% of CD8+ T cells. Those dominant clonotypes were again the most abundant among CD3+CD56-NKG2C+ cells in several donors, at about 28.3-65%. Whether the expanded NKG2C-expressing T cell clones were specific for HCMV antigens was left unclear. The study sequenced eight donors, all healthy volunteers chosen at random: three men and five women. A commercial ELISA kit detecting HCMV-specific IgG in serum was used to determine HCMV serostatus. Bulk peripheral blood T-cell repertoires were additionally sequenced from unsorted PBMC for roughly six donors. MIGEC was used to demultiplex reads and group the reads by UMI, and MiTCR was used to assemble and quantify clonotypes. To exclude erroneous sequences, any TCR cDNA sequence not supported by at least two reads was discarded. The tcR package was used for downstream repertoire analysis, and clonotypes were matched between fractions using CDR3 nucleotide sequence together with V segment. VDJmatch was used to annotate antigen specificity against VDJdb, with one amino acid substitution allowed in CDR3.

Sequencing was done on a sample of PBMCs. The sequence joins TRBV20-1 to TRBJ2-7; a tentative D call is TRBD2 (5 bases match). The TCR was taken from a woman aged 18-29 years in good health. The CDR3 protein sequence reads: CSAGSTYEQYF. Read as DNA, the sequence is TGCAGTGCTGGGAGTACCTACGAGCAGTACTTC.